This T cell receptor (beta chain) was recovered during a study of cytomegalovirus exposure and HLA in healthy donors. Amplification used 60 Vbeta primers and 13 Jbeta primers. Sequencing was performed with immunoSEQ multiplex PCR; in TCRdb, only in-frame clones are kept and a portion is missing. The table has around 100,000 clones, less than 75% seen once. The receptor comes from a man aged 40-55 years in good health and CMV-seropositive. The sequenced sample consisted of PBMCs.

The chain's CDR3 is CASSADRDLGEQYF. The CDR3 region has the DNA TGCGCCAGCAGCGCGGACAGGGACTTAGGTGAGCAGTACTTC. The V call is TRBV5-1, the J call TRBJ2-7; TRBD1 matches at 8 bases. J was trimmed by 7 bases and V by 4 bases; bases with no gene match: 10. The length of the CDR3 is 14 residues. The germline V gene encodes CDR1 SGHRS and CDR2 YFSETQ.